This note documents a single T cell receptor (beta chain) sequence. Germline CDR1 reads SGHTA; CDR2 reads FQGNSA. There are 14 residues in the CDR3. The ends were cut back, 1 base at V and 3 bases at J, with 9 bases in the middle. This specimen belongs to a study of control samples from healthy donors and cancer patients. Using immunoSEQ multiplex PCR, the repertoire was profiled, and TCRdb retains in-frame clones only, with some absent. The profile shows some 28,000 clones, around 80% of them singletons. The receptor was derived from a man between 60 and 75 years old with head and neck cancer. Source material: PBMCs. V gene TRBV7-2 combines with J gene TRBJ1-1; D remains ambiguous. The CDR3: CASSLVGRYTEAFF. CDR3 sequence (DNA): TGTGCCAGCAGCTTAGTAGGGCGGTACACTGAAGCTTTCTTT.